This T cell receptor (beta chain) derives from a study of T cell changes during pregnancy in multiple sclerosis. Trimming stripped 1 base from V and 1 base from J, with 13 bases between. There are 16 residues in the CDR3. Per the germline V gene, CDR1 is LGHNA and CDR2 is YSLEER. Generated by immunoSEQ multiplex PCR, the TCRdb table keeps only in-frame clones and is missing some. The sample carries 30,000 to 40,000 clones, 90% to 95% recorded once. The sequencing used CD8+ T cells from peripheral blood mononuclear cells, collected in the second trimester of pregnancy. This sequence joins TRBV4-3 and TRBJ1-1, with D possibly matching TRBD1 (6 bases). The sequence was obtained from a female donor with multiple sclerosis, enrolled in a pregnancy study. CDR3 sequence (DNA): TGCGCCAGCAGCCAAGCAGGGGTCACCTCGAACACTGAAGCTTTCTTT. Translated: CASSQAGVTSNTEAFF.